The sequence of this T cell receptor beta chain was determined in a study of blood T cell repertoires in COVID-19. Study-level background: Donors in the United States, Italy and Spain gave samples during acute or convalescent COVID-19.

Method: immunoSEQ multiplex PCR; TCRdb's copy keeps in-frame clones and lacks some. The table includes approximately 79,000 clones, roughly 90% detected once. V shed 1 base and J shed 2 bases, with 9 bases lying between them. Germline V gene data show CDR1 as SGHTA and CDR2 as FQGNSA. The CDR3 loop spans 15 amino acids. Sequencing was done on a sample of peripheral blood. The receptor's source is a man aged 55-75 years with acute or convalescent COVID-19. The chain has TRBV7-2 and TRBJ1-3; TRBD1 is a possible D gene (5 bases). CDR3 DNA sequence: TGTGCCAGCAGCTTAGAGGCAGGGCCTGGAAACACCATATATTTT. It is translated as CASSLEAGPGNTIYF.